The 23 T cell receptor beta chains presented below share a single source sample, sequenced in a study of Graves' ophthalmopathy and Graves' hyperthyroidism. The sequenced template was RNA, covering the TCR beta CDR3 region. An opening RT-PCR round employed HTBI primers and preceded a second-round multiplex PCR. TCRdb analysed the multiplex PCR reads with MiXCR anew, one entry per CDR3 protein. Among 150,000 to 200,000 distinct CDR3 sequences listed, 39% were seen once. Sequencing input: peripheral blood. These receptors all stem from a man aged 30-40 years with Graves' ophthalmopathy.

V is TRBV6-2 or TRBV6-3 and J is TRBJ1-2, with 7 bases matching TRBD1. The germline V gene encodes CDR1 MNHEY and CDR2 SVGEGT. The CDR3 runs to 15 residues. Losses at the gene ends were 5 bases for V and 0 bases for J; bases not matched to a gene: 6. Written as DNA, the CDR3 is TGTGCCAGCAGTGCGCGGCAGGGGGCTAACTATGGCTACACCTTC. This codes for CASSARQGANYGYTF.

This clonotype was detected many times. This sequence joins TRBV20-1 and TRBJ2-7; maybe TRBD1 (6 bases). V lost 1 base to trimming and J lost 3 bases, with 10 bases between them. The germline gives CDR1 DFQATT, CDR2 SNEGSKA (reference sequence). The CDR3 loop spans 13 amino acids. As DNA, the CDR3 is TGCAGTGCTAGAGGGACAGTGGGCTACGAGCAGTACTTC. Translated, it gives CSARGTVGYEQYF.

V usage is TRBV6-1 and J usage is TRBJ1-1; TRBD1 matches 7 bases. Germline V gene sequence: CDR1 MNHNS, CDR2 SASEGT. This CDR3 is 14 amino acids long. V dropped 6 bases and J dropped 7; count of bases not matched to a gene: 11. For the CDR3, the DNA is TGTGCCAGCAGAGACGGACAGGCTCTAAGTGAAGCTTTCTTT. Its translation is CASRDGQALSEAFF.

This sequence joins TRBV12-3 or TRBV12-4 and TRBJ1-5, with TRBD1 identical over 8 bases. V shed 2 bases, J shed 4 bases, and the junction held 4 bases outside the gene matches. The CDR3 covers 15 residues. The CDR3: CASSLRGQANQPQHF. CDR3 bases: TGTGCCAGCAGTTTACGGGGACAGGCAAATCAGCCCCAGCATTTT.

The chain links TRBV11-2 to TRBJ1-6; D is possibly TRBD1 (5 bases). Trimming took off 2 bases at V and 6 bases at J, with 11 bases between the two ends. Germline CDR1 reads SGHAT; CDR2 reads FQNNGV. The CDR3 sequence is 15 residues long. The CDR3 nucleotides read TGTGCCAGCAGCTTAAAGGGGACGGGTAATTCACCCCTCCACTTT. Translating it yields CASSLKGTGNSPLHF.

This clonotype showed up many times. The V call is TRBV25-1, the J call TRBJ2-6; D perhaps matches TRBD2 (6 bases). The CDR3 sequence is 18 residues long. Trimming removed 4 bases at V and 0 bases at J, with 16 bases between. Per germline, CDR1 MGHDK and CDR2 SYGVNS. The CDR3 sequence: CASSVGGPSYSGANVLTF. CDR3 DNA sequence: TGTGCCAGCAGTGTGGGGGGACCTTCTTACTCTGGGGCCAACGTCCTGACTTTC.

The chain has TRBV28 and TRBJ1-5, with D uncertain. The CDR3 sequence is 14 residues long. The V end was cut by 2 bases, the J end by 2 bases, with 7 bases between. Germline V gene data show CDR1 as MDHEN and CDR2 as SYDVKM. The CDR3 spells CASSLGVGNQPQHF. The DNA of the CDR3 is TGTGCCAGCAGTTTAGGAGTGGGCAATCAGCCCCAGCATTTT.

This chain connects TRBV4-2 to TRBJ2-7, with D uncertain. Trimming cost V 1 base and J 0 bases, with 4 bases left between them. The V gene's germline CDR1 is LGHNA and CDR2 YNFKEQ. This CDR3 spans 13 amino acids. CDR3 bases: TGTGCCAGCAGCCAAGTAAGCTCCTACGAGCAGTACTTC. Its protein product is CASSQVSSYEQYF.

This clonotype was counted many times. This chain joins TRBV7-9 and TRBJ1-2; 7 bases are a match to TRBD1. The CDR3 totals 17 residues. CDR1 and CDR2 from the germline V gene are SEHNR and FQNEAQ (reference sequence). Germline trimming cut 1 base from V and 6 bases from J; bases unmatched to any gene: 14. CDR3 nucleotides: TGTGCCAGCAGCTTAGGCTGGGCAGGGGGAAAGTCGGATGGCTACACCTTC. As protein: CASSLGWAGGKSDGYTF.

This clonotype appeared many times. The chain has TRBV11-2 and TRBJ1-6; D call uncertain. The V end lost 7 bases, the J end lost 5 bases, and 15 bases lay between the germline ends. The CDR3 runs to 15 residues. Per germline, CDR1 SGHAT and CDR2 FQNNGV. CDR3 loop: CASTAQYQNNSPLHF. CDR3 in DNA: TGTGCCAGCACCGCCCAGTACCAGAATAATTCACCCCTCCACTTT.

This clonotype was seen at least ten times. The chain's CDR3 is CASSYRGGFTGELFF. CDR3 nucleotides: TGTGCCAGCAGCTACCGAGGGGGGTTCACCGGGGAGCTGTTTTTT. The chain joins TRBV11-2 to TRBJ2-2; D might be TRBD1 or TRBD2, each matching 6 bases. V was trimmed by 4 bases and J by 4 bases, leaving 13 bases between them. The CDR3 loop spans 15 amino acids. CDR1 and CDR2 from the germline V gene are SGHAT and FQNNGV.

This rearrangement joins TRBV7-2 to TRBJ2-7, with TRBD2 matching over 7 bases. The CDR3 sequence is 15 residues long. Germline CDR1 SGHTA, CDR2 FQGNSA. Losses at the gene ends were 5 bases for V and 0 bases for J; bases not matched to a gene: 7. CDR3 nucleotides: TGTGCCAGCAGCCCCGTGGGAGGGAGCTCCTACGAGCAGTACTTC. Residues: CASSPVGGSSYEQYF.

This clonotype was seen at least ten times. This chain uses TRBV7-2 with TRBJ1-5; no firm D call. The V end was cut by 1 base, the J end by 4 bases, with 5 bases between. This CDR3 spans 13 amino acids. Germline values: CDR1 SGHTA, CDR2 FQGNSA. The CDR3 DNA is TGTGCCAGCAGCTTAGTCAGGAATCAGCCCCAGCATTTT. Translating it yields CASSLVRNQPQHF.

V gene TRBV12-3 or TRBV12-4 combines with J gene TRBJ2-7, with D hard to call. V lost 0 bases to trimming and J lost 5 bases, with 11 bases between them. The CDR3 sequence is 14 residues long. The CDR3 here is CASSLAPRPDEQYF. Written as DNA, the CDR3 is TGTGCCAGCAGTTTAGCGCCTAGGCCTGACGAGCAGTACTTC.

This clonotype was seen many times. The chain joins TRBV2 to TRBJ2-5; D remains unclear. V was shortened by 7 bases and J by 5 bases, with 8 bases between the two germline ends. The CDR3 totals 11 residues. The germline gives CDR1 SNHLY, CDR2 FYNNEI. The DNA of the CDR3 is TGTGCCAGCACCGAGGAGGAGACCCAGTACTTC. Protein sequence: CASTEEETQYF.

The chain has TRBV6-1 and TRBJ2-7; the match to TRBD2 covers 12 bases. V dropped 0 bases and J dropped 7; count of bases not matched to a gene: 4. This CDR3 has 15 amino acids. Germline-derived CDR1 and CDR2 are MNHNS and SASEGT. The CDR3 reads CASSEATSGSEEQYF. CDR3 coding DNA: TGTGCCAGCAGTGAAGCGACTAGCGGGAGTGAAGAGCAGTACTTC.

The chain couples TRBV28 to TRBJ2-5; 11 bases are shared with TRBD2. V dropped 4 bases and J dropped 5; count of bases not matched to a gene: 3. Germline CDR1 MDHEN, CDR2 SYDVKM. The CDR3 has 14 amino acids. CDR3 bases: TGTGCCAGCAGTTCCTTAGCGGGAGGGGAGACCCAGTACTTC. Encoded protein: CASSSLAGGETQYF.

The rearrangement links TRBV12-3 or TRBV12-4 to TRBJ2-5; TRBD2 agrees at 7 bases. The CDR3 sequence is 15 residues long. V shed 7 bases and J 2 bases; nucleotides not matched to a gene: 10. The CDR3: CASTRGWRGQETQYF. For the CDR3, the DNA is TGTGCCAGCACCCGGGGGTGGCGGGGGCAAGAGACCCAGTACTTC.

This clonotype was detected ten times or more. The gene calls are TRBV12-3 or TRBV12-4 and TRBJ1-2; D unclear. V was trimmed by 5 bases and J by 0 bases, leaving 7 bases between them. This CDR3 comprises 13 residues. CDR3 amino acids: CASSPQANYGYTF. In DNA, the CDR3 is TGTGCCAGCAGTCCCCAGGCTAACTATGGCTACACCTTC.

This clonotype was seen just once. The chain is built from TRBV6-2 or TRBV6-3 and TRBJ2-7; D perhaps matches TRBD2 (6 bases). The ends were cut back, 0 bases at V and 2 bases at J, with 8 bases in the middle. Germline V gene sequence: CDR1 MNHEY, CDR2 SVGEGT. The CDR3 consists of 14 residues. The CDR3 nucleotides read TGTGCCAGCAGTTACTCGCGGGGACCCTACGAGCAGTACTTC. Its protein is CASSYSRGPYEQYF.

The gene calls are TRBV28 and TRBJ2-7; no reliable D call. Trimming left V 7 bases short and J 1 base short, with 5 bases between. The CDR3 is made up of 11 amino acids. Germline CDR1 and CDR2: MDHEN and SYDVKM. CDR3 DNA sequence: TGTGCCAGCAAAGCGTCCTACGAGCAGTACTTC. Translation gives CASKASYEQYF.

There are many counts of this clonotype. Here the CDR3 reads CASRLLAGGPQTQYF. CDR3 bases: TGTGCCAGCAGACTACTAGCGGGAGGGCCTCAGACCCAGTACTTC. The gene calls are TRBV28 and TRBJ2-5; 13 bases align to TRBD2. V lost 6 bases, J lost 6 bases, and 7 bases stayed unmatched. This CDR3 region has 15 residues. Germline V gene lookup returns CDR1 MDHEN and CDR2 SYDVKM.

The chain has TRBV11-2 and TRBJ1-5; TRBD1 aligns across 11 bases. After removal of 5 bases from V and 7 bases from J, the junction contained 10 bases not matched to a gene. This CDR3 has 16 amino acids. From germline, CDR1 is SGHAT and CDR2 FQNNGV. DNA of the CDR3: TGTGCCAGCAGCCCGAAGGACAGGGGGCTAGGACAGCCCCAGCATTTT. This encodes CASSPKDRGLGQPQHF.